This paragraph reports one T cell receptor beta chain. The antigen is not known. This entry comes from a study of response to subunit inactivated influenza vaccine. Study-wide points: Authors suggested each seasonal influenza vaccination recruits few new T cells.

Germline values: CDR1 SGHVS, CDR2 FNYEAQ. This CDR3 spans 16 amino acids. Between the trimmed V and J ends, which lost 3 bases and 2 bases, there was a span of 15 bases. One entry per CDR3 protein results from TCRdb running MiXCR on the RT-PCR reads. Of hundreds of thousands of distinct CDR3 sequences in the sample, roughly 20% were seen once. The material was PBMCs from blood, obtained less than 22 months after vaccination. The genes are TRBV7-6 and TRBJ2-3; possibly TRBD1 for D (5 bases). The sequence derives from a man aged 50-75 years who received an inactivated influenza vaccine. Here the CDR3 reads CASSFRGPLSTDTQYF. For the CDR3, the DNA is TGTGCCAGCAGCTTTAGGGGTCCCCTCTCCACAGATACGCAGTATTTT.